This T cell receptor (beta chain) was identified during a study of monozygotic twins with inflammatory bowel disease. TCRdb derives one entry per CDR3 protein from the 5' RACE reads, leaving out DNA. Its table records about 300,000 distinct CDR3 sequences. Overall study results and limits: Researchers reported no repertoire similarity difference between concordant and discordant twins, possibly from limited power.

Points on this clonotype: Its antigen is not identified.

The CDR3 spans 13 residues. The chain employs TRBV12-3 or TRBV12-4 and TRBJ2-7. The receptor comes from a human donor with ulcerative colitis or Crohn's disease, or a healthy co-twin of an affected twin (not recorded which). Sequencing used blood. The CDR3 protein is CASSLNQFYEQYF.